Listed below are T cell receptor beta chains from one sample, sequenced in a study of shared clonotypes between healthy human individuals. Assay: immunoSEQ multiplex PCR; the TCRdb copy retains only in-frame clones and omits some. The sample lists approximately 620,000 clones, approximately 97% occurring once. Input material: naive CD4+ T cells sorted from blood. The receptors were gathered from a woman aged 25 to 39 in good health. Both conserved end residues are part of each CDR3. A D gene is named only where the DNA matches it firmly.

v_call	j_call	d_call	cdr3_nt	cdr3_aa
TRBV11-2	TRBJ1-2	.	TGTGCCAGCAGCTTAGTACGGCGTCGGGGGCCCTATGGCTACACCTTC	CASSLVRRRGPYGYTF
TRBV27	TRBJ1-5	.	TGTGCCAGCACCATTAATCGTCTCAGTCTCCCTAGCAATCAGCCCCAGCATTTT	CASTINRLSLPSNQPQHF
TRBV7-2	TRBJ2-7	.	TGTGCCAGCAGCTCAACTGACTACGAGCAGTACTTC	CASSSTDYEQYF
TRBV7-9	TRBJ2-2	TRBD1	TGTGCCAGCTCTCCACAGGGGCCCACCGGGGAGCTGTTTTTT	CASSPQGPTGELFF
TRBV7-2	TRBJ2-2	.	TGTGCCAGCAGCCCCGACTTGGCCGGGGAGCTGTTTTTT	CASSPDLAGELFF
TRBV19	TRBJ1-5	.	TGTGCCAGTAGCGAACAGGGCCCAAGCAATCAGCCCCAGCATTTT	CASSEQGPSNQPQHF
TRBV9	TRBJ2-2	TRBD2	TGTGCCAGCAGCGTAGCTACGACTAGCGGGAGGGTGAACACCGGGGAGCTGTTTTTT	CASSVATTSGRVNTGELFF
TRBV5-4	TRBJ2-5	TRBD2	TGTGCCAGCAGCTTGAATGCGGGGGTAAGGGAGACCCAGTACTTC	CASSLNAGVRETQYF
TRBV19	TRBJ1-5	.	TGTGCCACCCAACCGGGCCGGGAAGCTCAGCCCCAGCATTTT	CATQPGREAQPQHF
TRBV27	TRBJ2-3	.	TGTGCCAGCAGCGAATACGGGGTTGGGGCAGATACGCAGTATTTT	CASSEYGVGADTQYF
TRBV21-1	TRBJ2-5	.	TGTGCCAGCAGCAAAGTCGGAGGACCGCAAGAGACCCAGTACTTC	CASSKVGGPQETQYF